The present entry profiles one TCR beta chain with its context. The data derive from a study of blood T cell repertoires in COVID-19. Sequencing used immunoSEQ multiplex PCR; TCRdb keeps in-frame clones, though not all of them. The repertoire has approximately 130,000 clones, 86% of them found once; the top ten carry around 19%. The J segment lost 4 bases and the V segment lost 7 bases, leaving 9 bases of the junction unmatched. The CDR3 has 14 amino acids. Germline CDR1 MNHNY, CDR2 SVGAGI (reference sequence). The sequenced sample consisted of peripheral blood. The TCR was taken from a woman in her forties or fifties who had recovered from COVID-19. The chain links TRBV6-6 to TRBJ1-2; 7 bases agree with TRBD1. CDR3 sequence reads: CASNLLGQSYGYTF. The CDR3 DNA reads as TGTGCCAGCAACCTCTTGGGACAGTCCTATGGCTACACCTTC.